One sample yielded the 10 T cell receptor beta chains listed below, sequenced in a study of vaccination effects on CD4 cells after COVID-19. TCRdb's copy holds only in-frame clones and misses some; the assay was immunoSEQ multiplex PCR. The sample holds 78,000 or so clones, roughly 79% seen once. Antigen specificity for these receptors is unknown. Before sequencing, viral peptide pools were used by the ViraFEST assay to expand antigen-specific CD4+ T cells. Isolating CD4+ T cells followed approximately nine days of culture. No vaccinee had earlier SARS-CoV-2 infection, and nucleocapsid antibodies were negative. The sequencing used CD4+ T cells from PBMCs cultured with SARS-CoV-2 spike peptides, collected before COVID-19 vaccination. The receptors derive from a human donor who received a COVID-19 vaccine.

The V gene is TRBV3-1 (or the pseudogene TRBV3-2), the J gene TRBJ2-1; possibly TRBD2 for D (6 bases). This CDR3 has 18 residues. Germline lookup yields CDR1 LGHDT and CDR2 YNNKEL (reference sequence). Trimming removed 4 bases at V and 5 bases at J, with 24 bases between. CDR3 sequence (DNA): TGTGCCAGCAGCCCTAAAAGTAGGTGGGGGACTGCCAACAATGAGCAGTTCTTC. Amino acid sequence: CASSPKSRWGTANNEQFF.

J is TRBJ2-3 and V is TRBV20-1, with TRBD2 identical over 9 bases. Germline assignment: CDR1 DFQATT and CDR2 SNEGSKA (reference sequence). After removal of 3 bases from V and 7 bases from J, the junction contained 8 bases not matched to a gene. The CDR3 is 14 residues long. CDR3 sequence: CSASPSGGTNTQYF. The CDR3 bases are TGCAGTGCTAGTCCAAGCGGGGGGACCAATACGCAGTATTTT.

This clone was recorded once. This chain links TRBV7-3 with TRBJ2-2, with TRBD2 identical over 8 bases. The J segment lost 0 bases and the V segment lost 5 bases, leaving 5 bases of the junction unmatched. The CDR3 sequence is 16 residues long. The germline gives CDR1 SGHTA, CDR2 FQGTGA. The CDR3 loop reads CASSRRAGANTGELFF. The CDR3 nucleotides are TGTGCCAGCAGCCGGAGAGCGGGGGCGAACACCGGGGAGCTGTTTTTT.

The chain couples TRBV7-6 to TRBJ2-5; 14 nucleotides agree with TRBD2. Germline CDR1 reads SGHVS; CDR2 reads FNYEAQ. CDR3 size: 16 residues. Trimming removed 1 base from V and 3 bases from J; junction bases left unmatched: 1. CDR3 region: CASSLGTSGGKETQYF. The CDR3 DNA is TGTGCCAGCAGCTTAGGGACTAGCGGGGGGAAAGAGACCCAGTACTTC.

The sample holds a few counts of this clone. The chain's CDR3 is CASSSSGGGGTEAFF. The CDR3 DNA is TGTGCCAGCAGTTCCTCCGGGGGGGGTGGCACTGAAGCTTTCTTT. V is TRBV27 and J is TRBJ1-1, with D possibly being TRBD1 (5 bases). Germline CDR1 MNHEY, CDR2 SMNVEV (reference sequence). This CDR3 spans 15 amino acids. The V end was cut by 4 bases, the J end by 4 bases, with 16 bases between.

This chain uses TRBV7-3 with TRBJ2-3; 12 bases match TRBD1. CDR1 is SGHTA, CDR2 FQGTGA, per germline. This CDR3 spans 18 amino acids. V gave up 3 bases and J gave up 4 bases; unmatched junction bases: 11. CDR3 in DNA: TGTGCCAGCAGCTTCGCTAGGGACAGGGGGCGGGTAGCAGATACGCAGTATTTT. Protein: CASSFARDRGRVADTQYF.

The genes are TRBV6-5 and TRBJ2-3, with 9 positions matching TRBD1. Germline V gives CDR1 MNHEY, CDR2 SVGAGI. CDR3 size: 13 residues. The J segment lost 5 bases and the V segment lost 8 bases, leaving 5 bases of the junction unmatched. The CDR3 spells CASRTGVLDTQYF. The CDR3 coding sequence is TGTGCCAGCCGGACAGGGGTTTTAGATACGCAGTATTTT.

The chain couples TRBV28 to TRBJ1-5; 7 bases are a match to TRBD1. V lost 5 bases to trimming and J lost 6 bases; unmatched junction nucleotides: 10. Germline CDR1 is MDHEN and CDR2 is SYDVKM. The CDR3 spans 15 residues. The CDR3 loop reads CASSAVIGGGQPQHF. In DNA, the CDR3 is TGTGCCAGCAGTGCTGTGATAGGGGGCGGTCAGCCCCAGCATTTT.

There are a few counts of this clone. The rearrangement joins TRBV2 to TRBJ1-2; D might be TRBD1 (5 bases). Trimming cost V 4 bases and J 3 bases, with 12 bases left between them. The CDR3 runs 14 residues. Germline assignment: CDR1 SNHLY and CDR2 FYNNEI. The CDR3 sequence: CASSGSGTHYGYTF. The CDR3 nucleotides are TGTGCCAGCAGTGGCTCTGGGACCCACTATGGCTACACCTTC.

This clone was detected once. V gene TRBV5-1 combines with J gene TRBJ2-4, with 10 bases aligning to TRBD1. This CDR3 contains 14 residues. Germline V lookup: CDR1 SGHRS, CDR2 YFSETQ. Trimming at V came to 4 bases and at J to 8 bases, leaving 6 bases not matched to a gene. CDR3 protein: CASSRKDRGDIQYF. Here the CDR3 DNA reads TGCGCCAGCAGCCGGAAGGACAGGGGGGACATTCAGTACTTC.